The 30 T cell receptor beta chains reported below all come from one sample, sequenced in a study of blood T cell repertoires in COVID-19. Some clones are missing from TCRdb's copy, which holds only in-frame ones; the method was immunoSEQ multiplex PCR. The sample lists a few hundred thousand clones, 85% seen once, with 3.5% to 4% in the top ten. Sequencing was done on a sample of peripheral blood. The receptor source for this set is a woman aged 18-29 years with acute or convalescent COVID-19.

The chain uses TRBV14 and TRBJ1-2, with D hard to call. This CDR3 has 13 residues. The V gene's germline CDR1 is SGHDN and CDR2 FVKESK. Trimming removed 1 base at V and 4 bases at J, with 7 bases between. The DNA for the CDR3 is TGTGCCAGCAGCCAAGCCGGTGGCTATGGCTACACCTTC. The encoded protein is CASSQAGGYGYTF.

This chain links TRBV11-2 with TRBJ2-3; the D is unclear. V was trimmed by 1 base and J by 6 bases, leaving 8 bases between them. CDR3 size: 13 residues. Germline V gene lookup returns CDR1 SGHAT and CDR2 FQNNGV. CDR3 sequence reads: CASSLAIRDTQYF. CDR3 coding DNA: TGTGCCAGCAGCTTAGCCATACGGGATACGCAGTATTTT.

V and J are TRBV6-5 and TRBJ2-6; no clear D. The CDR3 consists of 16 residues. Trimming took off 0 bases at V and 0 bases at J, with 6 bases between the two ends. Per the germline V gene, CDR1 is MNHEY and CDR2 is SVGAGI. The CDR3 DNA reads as TGTGCCAGCAGTTACTCCGAGGTCTCTGGGGCCAACGTCCTGACTTTC. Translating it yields CASSYSEVSGANVLTF.

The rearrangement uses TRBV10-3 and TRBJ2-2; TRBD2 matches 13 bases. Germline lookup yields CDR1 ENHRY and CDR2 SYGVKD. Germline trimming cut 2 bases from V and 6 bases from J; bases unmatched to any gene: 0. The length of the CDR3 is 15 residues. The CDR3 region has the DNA TGTGCCATCAGTGAGACTAGCGGGAGGGCCGGGGAGCTGTTTTTT. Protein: CAISETSGRAGELFF.

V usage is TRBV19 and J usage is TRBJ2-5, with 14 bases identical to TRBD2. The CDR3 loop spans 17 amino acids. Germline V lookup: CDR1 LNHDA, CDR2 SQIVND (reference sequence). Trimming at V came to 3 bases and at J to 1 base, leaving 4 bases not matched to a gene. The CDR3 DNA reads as TGTGCCAGTAGTATTTCTGGGACTAGCGGGGGCCAAGAGACCCAGTACTTC. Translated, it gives CASSISGTSGGQETQYF. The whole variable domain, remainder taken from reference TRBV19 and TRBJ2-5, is DGGITQSPKYLFRKEGQNVTLSCEQNLNHDAMYWYRQDPGQGLRLIYYSQIVNDFQKGDIAEGYSVSREKKESFPLTVTSAQKNPTAFYLCASSISGTSGGQETQYFGPGTRLLVL.

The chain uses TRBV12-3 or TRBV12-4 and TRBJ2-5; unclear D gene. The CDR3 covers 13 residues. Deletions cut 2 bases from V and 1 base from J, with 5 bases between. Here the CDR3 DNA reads TGTGCCAGCAGTTTAAGCGCCCAAGAGACCCAGTACTTC. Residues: CASSLSAQETQYF.

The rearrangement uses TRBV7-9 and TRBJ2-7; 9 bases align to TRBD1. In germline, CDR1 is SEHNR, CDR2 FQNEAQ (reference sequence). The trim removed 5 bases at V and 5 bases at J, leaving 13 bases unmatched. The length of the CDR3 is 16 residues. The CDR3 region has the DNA TGTGCCAGCAGCCCAAGGACAGGGGCATTACCTGACGAGCAGTACTTC. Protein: CASSPRTGALPDEQYF.

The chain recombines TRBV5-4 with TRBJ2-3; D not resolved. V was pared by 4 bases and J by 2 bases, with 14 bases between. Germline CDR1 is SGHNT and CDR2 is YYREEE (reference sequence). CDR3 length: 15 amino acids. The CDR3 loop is CASSPSSQVTDTQYF. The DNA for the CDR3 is TGTGCCAGCAGCCCTTCGTCACAAGTCACAGATACGCAGTATTTT.

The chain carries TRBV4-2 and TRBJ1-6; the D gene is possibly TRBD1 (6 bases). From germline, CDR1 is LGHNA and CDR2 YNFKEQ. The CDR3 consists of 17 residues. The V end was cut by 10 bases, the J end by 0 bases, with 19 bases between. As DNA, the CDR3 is TGTGCCACCAATTTGAGACAGGAGAGCTCCTATAATTCACCCCTCCACTTT. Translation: CATNLRQESSYNSPLHF.

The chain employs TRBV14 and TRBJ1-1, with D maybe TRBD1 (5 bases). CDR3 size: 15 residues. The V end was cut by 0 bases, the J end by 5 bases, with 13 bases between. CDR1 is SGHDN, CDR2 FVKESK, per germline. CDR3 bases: TGTGCCAGCAGCCAAGATCCAGGGTTCGGAACTGAAGCTTTCTTT. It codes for CASSQDPGFGTEAFF.

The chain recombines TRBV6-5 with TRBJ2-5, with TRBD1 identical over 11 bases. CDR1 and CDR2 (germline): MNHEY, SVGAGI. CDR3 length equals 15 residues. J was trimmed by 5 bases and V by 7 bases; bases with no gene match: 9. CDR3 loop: CASTEGQGGFETQYF. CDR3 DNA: TGTGCCAGCACCGAGGGACAGGGGGGATTTGAGACCCAGTACTTC.

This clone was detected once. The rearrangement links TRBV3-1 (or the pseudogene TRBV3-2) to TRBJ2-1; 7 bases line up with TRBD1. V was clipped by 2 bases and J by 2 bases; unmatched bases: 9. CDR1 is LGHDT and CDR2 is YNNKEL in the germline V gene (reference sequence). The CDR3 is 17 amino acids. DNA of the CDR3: TGTGCCAGCAGCCAAACGGGACAGCCAATAACCTACAATGAGCAGTTCTTC. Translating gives CASSQTGQPITYNEQFF.

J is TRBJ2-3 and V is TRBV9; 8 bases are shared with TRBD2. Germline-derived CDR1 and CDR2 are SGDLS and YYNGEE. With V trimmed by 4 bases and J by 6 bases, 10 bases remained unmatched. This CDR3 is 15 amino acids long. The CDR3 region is CASSPRPAGDDTQYF. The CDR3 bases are TGTGCCAGCAGCCCACGCCCAGCGGGGGATGATACGCAGTATTTT.

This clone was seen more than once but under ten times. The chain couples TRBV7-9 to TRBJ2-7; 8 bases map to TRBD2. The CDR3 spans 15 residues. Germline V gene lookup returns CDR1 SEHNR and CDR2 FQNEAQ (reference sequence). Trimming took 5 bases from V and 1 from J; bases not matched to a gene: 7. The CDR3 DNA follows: TGTGCCAGCAGCCCAGCGGGAGCAAATTCCTACGAGCAGTACTTC. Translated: CASSPAGANSYEQYF.

CDR3 DNA: TGTGCCAGCATGGAGGTATCGCCTTTGACTAACTATGGCTACACCTTC. It yields the protein CASMEVSPLTNYGYTF. The chain has TRBV28 and TRBJ1-2; D is ambiguous. The germline V gene encodes CDR1 MDHEN and CDR2 SYDVKM. This CDR3 region has 16 residues. V dropped 7 bases and J dropped 0 bases, with 18 bases sitting between them.

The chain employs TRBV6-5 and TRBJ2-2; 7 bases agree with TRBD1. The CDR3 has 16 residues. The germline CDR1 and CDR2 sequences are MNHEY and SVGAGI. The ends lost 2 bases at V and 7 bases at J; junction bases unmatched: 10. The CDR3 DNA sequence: TGTGCCAGCAGTTACCAAATTGACAGGGTTGACGGGGAGCTGTTTTTT. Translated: CASSYQIDRVDGELFF.

CDR3 nucleotides: TGTGCCAGCAGCTTAGGGCTTTCACCCCTCCACTTT. Translated: CASSLGLSPLHF. The chain couples TRBV7-9 to TRBJ1-6; no clear D. The CDR3 contains 12 residues. Germline CDR1 SEHNR, CDR2 FQNEAQ (reference sequence). The V and J ends lost 1 base and 9 bases respectively, with 4 bases between them.

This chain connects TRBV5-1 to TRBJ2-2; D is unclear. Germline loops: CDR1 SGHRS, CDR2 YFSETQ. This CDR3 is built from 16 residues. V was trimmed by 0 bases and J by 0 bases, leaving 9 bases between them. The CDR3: CASSLVQRANTGELFF. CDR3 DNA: TGCGCCAGCAGCTTGGTGCAGCGCGCGAACACCGGGGAGCTGTTTTTT.

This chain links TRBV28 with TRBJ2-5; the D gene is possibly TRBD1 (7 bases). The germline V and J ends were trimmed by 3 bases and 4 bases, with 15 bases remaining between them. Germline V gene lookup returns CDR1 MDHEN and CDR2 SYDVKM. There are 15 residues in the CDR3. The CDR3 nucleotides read TGTGCCAGCAGTTTTCAGGGGGGAGAAGGAGAGACCCAGTACTTC. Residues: CASSFQGGEGETQYF.

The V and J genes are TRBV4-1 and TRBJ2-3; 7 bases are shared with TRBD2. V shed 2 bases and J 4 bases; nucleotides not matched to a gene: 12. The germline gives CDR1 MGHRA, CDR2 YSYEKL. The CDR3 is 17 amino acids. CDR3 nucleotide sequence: TGCGCCAGCAGCCAATCCGCTCGGCGGGAGAAGGCAGATACGCAGTATTTT. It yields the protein CASSQSARREKADTQYF.

In nucleotides, the CDR3 is TGTGCCAGCAGCCCGCGGGGGTGGCTAGCGGGATCCTCCTACGAGCAGTACTTC. It encodes CASSPRGWLAGSSYEQYF. V usage is TRBV7-4 and J usage is TRBJ2-7, with TRBD2 matching over 9 bases. V lost 5 bases to trimming and J lost 0 bases; unmatched junction nucleotides: 14. CDR1 and CDR2 (germline): SGHVT, SQSDAQ. The CDR3 contains 18 residues.

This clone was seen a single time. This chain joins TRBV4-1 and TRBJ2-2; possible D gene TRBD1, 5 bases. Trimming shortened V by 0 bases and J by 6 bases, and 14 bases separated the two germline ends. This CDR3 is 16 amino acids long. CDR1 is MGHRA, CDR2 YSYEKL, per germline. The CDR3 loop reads CASSQESPLRAGELFF. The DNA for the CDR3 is TGCGCCAGCAGCCAAGAATCGCCCCTCAGGGCCGGGGAGCTGTTTTTT.

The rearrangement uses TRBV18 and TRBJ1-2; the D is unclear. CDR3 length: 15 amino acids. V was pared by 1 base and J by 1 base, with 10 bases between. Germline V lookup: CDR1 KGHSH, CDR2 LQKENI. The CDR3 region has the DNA TGTGCCAGCTCACCACGCCCGATACTTAACTATGGCTACACCTTC. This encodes CASSPRPILNYGYTF.

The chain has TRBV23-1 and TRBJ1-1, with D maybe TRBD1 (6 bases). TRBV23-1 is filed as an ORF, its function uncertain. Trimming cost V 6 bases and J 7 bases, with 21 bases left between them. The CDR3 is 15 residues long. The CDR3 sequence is CASSRGQSKYCEAFF. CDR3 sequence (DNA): TGCGCCAGCAGCCGTGGACAGAGCAAGTACTGTGAAGCTTTCTTT.

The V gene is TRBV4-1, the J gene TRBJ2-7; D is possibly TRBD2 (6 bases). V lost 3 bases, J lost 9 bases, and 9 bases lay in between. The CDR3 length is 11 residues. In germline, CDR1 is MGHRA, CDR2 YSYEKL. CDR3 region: CASSQAGRQYF. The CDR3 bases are TGCGCCAGCAGCCAGGCGGGGCGGCAGTACTTC.

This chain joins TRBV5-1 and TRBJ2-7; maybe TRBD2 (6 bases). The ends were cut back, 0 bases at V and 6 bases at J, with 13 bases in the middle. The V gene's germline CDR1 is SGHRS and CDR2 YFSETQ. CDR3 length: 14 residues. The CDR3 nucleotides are TGCGCCAGCAGCTTGGCTGGAGGGCGTGGCGAGCAGTACTTC. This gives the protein CASSLAGGRGEQYF.

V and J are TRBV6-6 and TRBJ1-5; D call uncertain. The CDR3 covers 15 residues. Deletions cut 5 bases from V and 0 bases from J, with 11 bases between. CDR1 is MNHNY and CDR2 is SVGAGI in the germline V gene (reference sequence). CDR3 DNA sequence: TGTGCCAGCAGTCCACGCGGTAGTAGCAATCAGCCCCAGCATTTT. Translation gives CASSPRGSSNQPQHF.

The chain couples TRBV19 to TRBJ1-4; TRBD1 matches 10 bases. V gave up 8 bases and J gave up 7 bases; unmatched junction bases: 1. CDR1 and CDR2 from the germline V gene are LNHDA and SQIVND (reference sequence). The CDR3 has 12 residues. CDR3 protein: CASDRGLEKLFF. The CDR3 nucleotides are TGTGCCAGTGACAGGGGGCTTGAAAAACTGTTTTTT.

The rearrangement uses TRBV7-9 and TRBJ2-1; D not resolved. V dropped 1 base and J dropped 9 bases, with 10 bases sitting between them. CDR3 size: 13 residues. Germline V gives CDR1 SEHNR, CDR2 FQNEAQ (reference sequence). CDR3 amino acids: CASSLGLAAEQFF. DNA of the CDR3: TGTGCCAGCAGCTTAGGGTTAGCTGCTGAGCAGTTCTTC.

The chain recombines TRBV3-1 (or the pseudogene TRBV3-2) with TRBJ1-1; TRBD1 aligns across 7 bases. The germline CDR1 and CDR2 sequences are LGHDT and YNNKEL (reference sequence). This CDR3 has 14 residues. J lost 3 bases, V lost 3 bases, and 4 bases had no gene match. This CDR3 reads CASSQGDSYTEAFF. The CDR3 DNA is TGTGCCAGCAGCCAGGGGGACAGTTACACTGAAGCTTTCTTT.